The subject of this entry is one T cell receptor (beta chain). Germline V gives CDR1 SNHLY, CDR2 FYNNEI. This CDR3 comprises 13 residues. Between the trimmed V and J ends, which lost 6 bases and 0 bases, there was a span of 9 bases. This specimen belongs to a study of T cell changes during pregnancy in multiple sclerosis. Sequencing was performed with immunoSEQ multiplex PCR; in TCRdb, only in-frame clones are kept and a portion is missing. The sample records 35,000 to 45,000 clones, 85% to 90% being singletons. This chain links TRBV2 with TRBJ2-7, with no clear D. This specimen consisted of peripheral blood, obtained in the second trimester of pregnancy. This receptor was taken from a female donor in good health, enrolled as a control in a pregnancy study. This chain's CDR3 is CASSAGLSYEQYF. The CDR3 DNA is TGTGCCAGCAGCGCTGGCCTCTCCTACGAGCAGTACTTC.